These 23 T cell receptor beta chains share one sample of origin, sequenced in a study of sequential checkpoint blockade in melanoma. Profiling relied on immunoSEQ multiplex PCR, and the TCRdb table lists in-frame clones only, not all of them. Among under 50,000 clones listed, roughly 88% were seen once. The treatment here: randomized to nivolumab then ipilimumab (arm A) or the reverse (arm B). The sample here was CD8+ T cells sorted from blood (inferred from file names), taken from a patient given nivolumab and ipilimumab in sequence. The receptor source for this set is a human donor with melanoma.

V is TRBV28 and J is TRBJ2-5; 7 nucleotides match TRBD2. Germline lookup yields CDR1 MDHEN and CDR2 SYDVKM. CDR3 size: 15 residues. V lost 8 bases, J lost 1 base, and 10 bases stayed unmatched. The CDR3: CASVVWEGGQETQYF. The CDR3 region has the DNA TGTGCCAGCGTCGTCTGGGAGGGAGGCCAAGAGACCCAGTACTTC.

The chain joins TRBV5-4 to TRBJ2-3, with D maybe TRBD2 (5 bases). The CDR3 consists of 12 residues. The V gene's germline CDR1 is SGHNT and CDR2 YYREEE (reference sequence). V was cut by 5 bases and J by 4 bases, with 8 bases left in between. In nucleotides, the CDR3 is TGTGCCAGCAGTCGCGGGCCAGATACGCAGTATTTT. Its translation is CASSRGPDTQYF.

The V call is TRBV19, the J call TRBJ2-7, with 9 bases matching TRBD2. Unmatched junction bases numbered 3, after V lost 3 bases and J lost 3 bases. Per germline, CDR1 LNHDA and CDR2 SQIVND (reference sequence). This CDR3 is built from 14 residues. The CDR3 sequence is CASSISTSGYEQYF. CDR3 DNA: TGTGCCAGTAGTATCTCGACTAGCGGCTACGAGCAGTACTTC.

The chain couples TRBV7-9 to TRBJ2-3, with 12 bases matching TRBD2. V lost 9 bases to trimming and J lost 5 bases; unmatched junction nucleotides: 9. The CDR3 has 15 residues. CDR1 and CDR2 (germline): SEHNR, FQNEAQ (reference sequence). The CDR3 spells CARDGLAGTRDTQYF. The CDR3 coding sequence is TGTGCCAGAGATGGACTAGCGGGAACACGAGATACGCAGTATTTT.

The rearrangement uses TRBV7-9 and TRBJ2-7; 9 bases are a match to TRBD1. V shed 4 bases, J shed 2 bases, and the junction held 3 bases outside the gene matches. CDR1 and CDR2 from the germline V gene are SEHNR and FQNEAQ (reference sequence). CDR3 length: 14 amino acids. CDR3 region: CASSWGTGTYEQYF. In nucleotides, the CDR3 is TGTGCCAGCAGCTGGGGGACAGGGACCTACGAGCAGTACTTC.

This chain uses TRBV13 with TRBJ1-1; D possibly corresponds to TRBD1 (6 bases). CDR1 and CDR2 (germline): PRHDT, FYEKMQ (reference sequence). There are 16 residues in the CDR3. V was cut by 0 bases and J by 0 bases, with 11 bases left in between. The CDR3 coding sequence is TGTGCCAGCAGCTTAGGCCTGGGGGGGCTGAACACTGAAGCTTTCTTT. It specifies CASSLGLGGLNTEAFF.

This clone came up once. The J gene is TRBJ2-3, the V gene TRBV28; 13 bases map to TRBD2. Germline values: CDR1 MDHEN, CDR2 SYDVKM. J was trimmed by 2 bases and V by 8 bases; bases with no gene match: 10. This CDR3 is built from 17 residues. The CDR3 loop is CASANSGLAGITDTQYF. CDR3 nucleotide sequence: TGTGCCAGCGCGAACTCGGGACTAGCGGGGATCACAGATACGCAGTATTTT.

J is TRBJ2-7 and V is TRBV9; 10 bases are a match to TRBD2. CDR1 is SGDLS and CDR2 is YYNGEE in the germline V gene. This CDR3 is 13 amino acids long. V was pared by 5 bases and J by 6 bases, with 5 bases of the junction left unmatched. The CDR3 coding sequence is TGTGCCAGCAGTCCGGGACTAGCGCCCGAGCAGTACTTC. This codes for CASSPGLAPEQYF.

The rearrangement links TRBV28 to TRBJ2-5, with TRBD1 as a possible D gene (5 bases). The J call may not be correct, given that the DNA end is closer to TRBJ2-7. Germline CDR1 is MDHEN and CDR2 is SYDVKM. CDR3 size: 13 residues. The CDR3 region has the DNA TGTGCCAGCAGTTTGGACAACTCCTACGAGCAGTACTTC. It encodes CASSLDNSYEQYF.

This chain links TRBV9 with TRBJ2-5; weak D call: TRBD2 (5 bases). Germline CDR1 SGDLS, CDR2 YYNGEE. V gave up 0 bases and J gave up 1 base, with 10 bases separating them. CDR3 size: 15 residues. The CDR3 DNA reads as TGTGCCAGCAGCGTAGGGGCCCGGGGCCAAGAGACCCAGTACTTC. As protein: CASSVGARGQETQYF.

The rearrangement links TRBV5-6 to TRBJ2-7, with TRBD1 matching 11 bases. Germline loops: CDR1 SGHDT, CDR2 YYEEEE. The CDR3 loop spans 13 amino acids. V shed 3 bases, J shed 6 bases, and the junction held 2 bases outside the gene matches. The CDR3 sequence is CASSSGTGGEQYF. The CDR3 DNA reads as TGTGCCAGCAGCTCCGGGACAGGGGGCGAGCAGTACTTC. Based on the CDR3 plus reference TRBV5-6 and TRBJ2-7, the full variable domain is DAGVTQSPTHLIKTRGQQVTLRCSPKSGHDTVSWYQQALGQGPQFIFQYYEEEERQRGNFPDRFSGHQFPNYSSELNVNALLLGDSALYLCASSSGTGGEQYFGPGTRLTVT.

V gene TRBV5-1 combines with J gene TRBJ2-1, with 8 bases lining up with TRBD2. Per germline, CDR1 SGHRS and CDR2 YFSETQ. The CDR3 has 14 amino acids. V lost 4 bases, J lost 6 bases, and 6 bases stayed unmatched. CDR3 in amino acids: CASSNPTSGNEQFF. CDR3 DNA: TGCGCCAGCAGCAATCCTACTAGCGGCAATGAGCAGTTCTTC.

In DNA, the CDR3 is TGTGCCAGCAGCTTGGGAGGGCACAGTAGCTACGAGCAGTACGTC. Amino acids: CASSLGGHSSYEQYV. The chain is built from TRBV7-8 and TRBJ2-7, with 7 bases fitting TRBD2. This CDR3 comprises 15 residues. Germline V gene sequence: CDR1 SGHVS, CDR2 FQNEAQ. The J segment lost 3 bases and the V segment lost 3 bases, leaving 8 bases of the junction unmatched.

A single count supports this clone. CDR3 sequence reads: CASRSLRTANTEAFF. In DNA form, the CDR3 reads TGTGCCAGCAGATCTCTACGGACAGCGAACACTGAAGCTTTCTTT. The chain employs TRBV7-9 and TRBJ1-1, with D possibly matching TRBD1 (6 bases). Germline V gene sequence: CDR1 SEHNR, CDR2 FQNEAQ (reference sequence). The CDR3 is 15 amino acids. Trimming shortened V by 6 bases and J by 1 base, and 15 bases separated the two germline ends. Full variable domain (remainder filled in from reference TRBV7-9 and TRBJ1-1): DTGVSQNPRHKITKRGQNVTFRCDPISEHNRLYWYRQTLGQGPEFLTYFQNEAQLEKSRLLSDRFSAERPKGSFSTLEIQRTEQGDSAMYLCASRSLRTANTEAFFGQGTRLTVV.

This chain joins TRBV4-1 and TRBJ2-7, with D possibly being TRBD2 (6 bases). V gave up 4 bases and J gave up 4 bases, with 23 bases separating them. The CDR3 totals 17 residues. Germline values: CDR1 MGHRA, CDR2 YSYEKL. The CDR3 here is CASSPSGGPGVYYEQYV. The DNA of the CDR3 is TGCGCCAGCAGCCCCTCTGGTGGGCCGGGAGTTTATTACGAGCAGTACGTC.

This clone was recorded a few times. The chain links TRBV28 to TRBJ1-5; D remains ambiguous. Germline CDR1 MDHEN, CDR2 SYDVKM. Trimming pared 4 bases from V and 3 bases from J, leaving 7 bases between. This CDR3 comprises 13 residues. CDR3: CASSWQYNQPQHF. The DNA of the CDR3 is TGTGCCAGCAGTTGGCAGTACAATCAGCCCCAGCATTTT.

The CDR3 sequence is CASSEGGGGAYEQYF. The DNA of the CDR3 is TGTGCCAGCAGTGAGGGAGGTGGGGGGGCCTACGAGCAGTACTTC. V is TRBV2 and J is TRBJ2-7; 7 positions match TRBD2. CDR1 is SNHLY and CDR2 is FYNNEI in the germline V gene. The CDR3 spans 15 residues. Trimming cost V 3 bases and J 2 bases; bases outside gene matches: 7.

The chain joins TRBV28 to TRBJ2-5; possible D gene TRBD1, 6 bases. Germline CDR1 MDHEN, CDR2 SYDVKM. This CDR3 region has 14 residues. V dropped 6 bases and J dropped 4 bases, with 15 bases sitting between them. CDR3 residues: CASSLSWGRETQYF. CDR3 nucleotides: TGTGCCAGCAGCCTCTCCTGGGGGCGAGAGACCCAGTACTTC.

The V call is TRBV28, the J call TRBJ2-1, with TRBD2 matching 13 bases. J gave up 1 base and V 4 bases, and 4 bases lay outside the gene matches. Germline CDR1 MDHEN, CDR2 SYDVKM. The CDR3 runs to 17 residues. The CDR3 is CASSSGLAGVSYNEQFF. DNA for the CDR3: TGTGCCAGCAGTTCAGGACTAGCGGGAGTATCCTACAATGAGCAGTTCTTC. Full variable domain (remainder filled in from reference TRBV28 and TRBJ2-1): DVKVTQSSRYLVKRTGEKVFLECVQDMDHENMFWYRQDPGLGLRLIYFSYDVKMKEKGDIPEGYSVSREKKERFSLILESASTNQTSMYLCASSSGLAGVSYNEQFFGPGTRLTVL.

The chain carries TRBV5-4 and TRBJ2-3; TRBD2 is a possible D gene (5 bases). Trimming removed 2 bases at V and 6 bases at J, with 7 bases between. There are 12 residues in the CDR3. CDR1 SGHNT and CDR2 YYREEE come from the germline V gene (reference sequence). CDR3 in DNA: TGTGCCAGCAGCTTTACTAGGGATACGCAGTATTTT. Translation: CASSFTRDTQYF.

The V call is TRBV9, the J call TRBJ1-4, with TRBD1 as a possible D gene (6 bases). The CDR3 runs to 14 residues. V was cut by 0 bases and J by 8 bases, with 11 bases left in between. CDR1 is SGDLS, CDR2 YYNGEE, per germline. The CDR3 nucleotides read TGTGCCAGCAGCGTAGACAGGGAGAGGGAAAAACTGTTTTTT. Protein: CASSVDREREKLFF.

V usage is TRBV2 and J usage is TRBJ1-4; TRBD1 might be the D (5 bases). The CDR3 loop spans 13 amino acids. The V end was cut by 10 bases, the J end by 4 bases, with 13 bases between. The germline CDR1 and CDR2 sequences are SNHLY and FYNNEI. The CDR3 bases are TGTGCCACCGCGGGACGGAGTAATGAAAAACTGTTTTTT. Translated, it gives CATAGRSNEKLFF.

J is TRBJ2-1 and V is TRBV11-2; 9 bases align to TRBD2. The V and J ends lost 1 base and 5 bases, in that order; junction bases with no gene match: 3. Germline V gene data show CDR1 as SGHAT and CDR2 as FQNNGV. This CDR3 region has 15 residues. CDR3 nucleotide sequence: TGTGCCAGCAGCTTAGCAGCGGGAGGCCACAATGAGCAGTTCTTC. As protein: CASSLAAGGHNEQFF.